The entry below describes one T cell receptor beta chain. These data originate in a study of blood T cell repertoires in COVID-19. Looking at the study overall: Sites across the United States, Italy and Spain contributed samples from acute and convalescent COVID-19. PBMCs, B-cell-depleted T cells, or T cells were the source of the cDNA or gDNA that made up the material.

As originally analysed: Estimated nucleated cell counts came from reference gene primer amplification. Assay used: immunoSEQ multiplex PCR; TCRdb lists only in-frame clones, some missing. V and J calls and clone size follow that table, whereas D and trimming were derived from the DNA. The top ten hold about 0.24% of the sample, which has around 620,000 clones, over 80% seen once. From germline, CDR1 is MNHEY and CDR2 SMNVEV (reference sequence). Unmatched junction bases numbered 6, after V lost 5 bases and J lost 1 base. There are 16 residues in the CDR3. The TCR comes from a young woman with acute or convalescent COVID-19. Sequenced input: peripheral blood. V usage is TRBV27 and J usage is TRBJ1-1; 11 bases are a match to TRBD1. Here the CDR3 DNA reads TGTGCCAGCAGTCCCTGGACAGGGGGCTCGAACACTGAAGCTTTCTTT. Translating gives CASSPWTGGSNTEAFF.